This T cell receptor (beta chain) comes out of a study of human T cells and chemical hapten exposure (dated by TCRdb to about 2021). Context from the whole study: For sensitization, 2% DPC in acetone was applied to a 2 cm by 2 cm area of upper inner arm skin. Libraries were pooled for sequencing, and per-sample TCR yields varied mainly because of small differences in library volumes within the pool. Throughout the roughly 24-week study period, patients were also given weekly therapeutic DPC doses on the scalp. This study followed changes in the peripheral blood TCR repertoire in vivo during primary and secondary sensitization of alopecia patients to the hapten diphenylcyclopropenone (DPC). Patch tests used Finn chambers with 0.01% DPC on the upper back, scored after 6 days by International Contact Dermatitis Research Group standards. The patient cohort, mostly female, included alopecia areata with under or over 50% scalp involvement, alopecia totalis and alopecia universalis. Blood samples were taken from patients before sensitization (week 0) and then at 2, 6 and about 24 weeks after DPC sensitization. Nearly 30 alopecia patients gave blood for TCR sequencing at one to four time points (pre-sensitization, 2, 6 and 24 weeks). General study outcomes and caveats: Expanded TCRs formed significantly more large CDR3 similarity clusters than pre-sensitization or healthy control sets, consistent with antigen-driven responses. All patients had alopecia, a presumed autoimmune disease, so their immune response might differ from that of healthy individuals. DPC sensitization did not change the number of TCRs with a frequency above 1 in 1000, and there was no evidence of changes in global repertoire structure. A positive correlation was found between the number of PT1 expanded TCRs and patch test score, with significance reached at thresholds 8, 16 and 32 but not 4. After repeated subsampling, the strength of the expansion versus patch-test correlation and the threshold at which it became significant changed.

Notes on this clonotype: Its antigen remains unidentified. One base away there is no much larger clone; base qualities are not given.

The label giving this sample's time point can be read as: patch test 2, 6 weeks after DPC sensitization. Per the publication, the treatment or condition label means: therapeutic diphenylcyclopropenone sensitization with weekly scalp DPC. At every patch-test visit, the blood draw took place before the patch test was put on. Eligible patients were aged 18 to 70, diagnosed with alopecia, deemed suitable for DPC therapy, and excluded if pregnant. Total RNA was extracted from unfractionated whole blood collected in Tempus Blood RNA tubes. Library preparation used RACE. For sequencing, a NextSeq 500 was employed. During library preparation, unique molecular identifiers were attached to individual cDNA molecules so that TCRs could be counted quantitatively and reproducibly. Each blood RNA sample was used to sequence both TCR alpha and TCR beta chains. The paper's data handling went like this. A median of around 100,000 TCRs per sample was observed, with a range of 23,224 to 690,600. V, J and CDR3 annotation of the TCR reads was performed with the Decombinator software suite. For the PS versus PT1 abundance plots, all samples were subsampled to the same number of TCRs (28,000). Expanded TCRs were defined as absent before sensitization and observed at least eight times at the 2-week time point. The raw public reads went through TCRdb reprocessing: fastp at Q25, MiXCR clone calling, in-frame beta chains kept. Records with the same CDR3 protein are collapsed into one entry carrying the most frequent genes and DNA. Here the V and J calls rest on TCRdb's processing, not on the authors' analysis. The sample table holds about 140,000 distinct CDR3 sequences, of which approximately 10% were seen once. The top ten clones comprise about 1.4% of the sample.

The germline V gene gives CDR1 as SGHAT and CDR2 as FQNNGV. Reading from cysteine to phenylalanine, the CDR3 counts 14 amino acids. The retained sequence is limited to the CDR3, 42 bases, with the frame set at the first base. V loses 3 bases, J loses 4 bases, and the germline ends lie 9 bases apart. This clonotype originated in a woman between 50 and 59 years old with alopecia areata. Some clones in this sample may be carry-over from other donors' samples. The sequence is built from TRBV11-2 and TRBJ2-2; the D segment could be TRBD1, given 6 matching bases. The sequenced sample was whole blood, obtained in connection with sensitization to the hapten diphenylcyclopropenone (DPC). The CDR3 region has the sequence CASSLQGTTGELFF. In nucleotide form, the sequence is TGTGCCAGCAGCTTGCAGGGGACCACCGGGGAGCTGTTTTTT.